Included here is one T cell receptor (beta chain) sequence, with context. The antigen is undetermined. The sample is drawn from a study of T-cell memory formation after mild COVID-19. About the study: TCR clusters mostly belonged to single donors. Overall study results and limits: Among clones peaking at day 37 in the second wave, SARS-CoV-2 specificity remained unconfirmed. Chiefly within CM and EM were the contracting CD4+ clones; CD8+ ones were within EMRA.

With 4 bases clipped from V and 1 base from J, the junction kept 13 bases outside the gene matches. Germline lookup yields CDR1 SGHAT and CDR2 FQNNGV. This CDR3 is 18 amino acids long. TCRalpha and TCRbeta libraries used 5'RACE with constant-segment primers and UMIs. Each CDR3 protein gets one entry after TCRdb re-called the 5' RACE reads with MiXCR. Of 250,000 to 300,000 distinct CDR3 sequences in the sample, 15% to 20% are singletons; the top ten hold roughly 20%. The sequencing sample was made of PBMCs or a T cell subset sorted from them (not recorded which). The sequence came from a man between 18 and 29 years old who had mild COVID-19 (a few samples of this study predate the infection). Cell type and time point are not known. The chain has TRBV11-2 and TRBJ2-3; 8 bases match TRBD1. The CDR3 reads CASSSSPKTGGRTDTQYF. DNA for the CDR3: TGTGCCAGCAGCTCCTCCCCTAAAACAGGGGGGCGCACAGATACGCAGTATTTT.